This T cell receptor (beta chain) emerged from a study of blood T cell repertoires in COVID-19. In the study overall: PBMCs, B-cell-depleted T cells, or T cells were the source of the cDNA or gDNA that made up the material.

This CDR3 region has 14 residues. The V and J ends lost 4 bases and 4 bases, in that order; junction bases with no gene match: 3. In germline, CDR1 is MNHEY, CDR2 SMNVEV (reference sequence). Some clones are missing from TCRdb's copy, which holds only in-frame ones; the method was immunoSEQ multiplex PCR. The sample yields a few hundred thousand clones, approximately 86% seen once. The Seattle patients joined while their infection was active and were tracked longitudinally afterward. The source is a woman aged 55-69 years with COVID-19, enrolled during active disease. Sequenced sample: peripheral blood. The chain combines TRBV27 with TRBJ2-2, with TRBD1 identical over 7 bases. This CDR3 reads CASSWDSITGELFF. The CDR3 DNA reads TGTGCCAGCAGTTGGGACAGTATCACCGGGGAGCTGTTTTTT.